This T cell receptor beta chain was profiled in a study of blood T cell repertoires in COVID-19. Germline V lookup: CDR1 KGHSH, CDR2 LQKENI. The V end lost 0 bases, the J end lost 0 bases, and 18 bases lay between the germline ends. The CDR3 spans 18 residues. Participant ages covered roughly 18 to 89 years across 24 US areas. Here immunoSEQ multiplex PCR was the method, and the copy in TCRdb shows in-frame clones only, minus some. Among 180,000 or so clones listed, roughly three quarters were seen once. The chain combines TRBV18 with TRBJ2-7; D is uncertain. Specimen: PBMCs or T cells enriched from blood (not recorded which). This TCR was sampled from a man between 60 and 70 years old who had been exposed to COVID-19. DNA of the CDR3: TGTGCCAGCTCACCACCTTTTGTTGGGCAGCCATTCTCCTACGAGCAGTACTTC. Translated: CASSPPFVGQPFSYEQYF.